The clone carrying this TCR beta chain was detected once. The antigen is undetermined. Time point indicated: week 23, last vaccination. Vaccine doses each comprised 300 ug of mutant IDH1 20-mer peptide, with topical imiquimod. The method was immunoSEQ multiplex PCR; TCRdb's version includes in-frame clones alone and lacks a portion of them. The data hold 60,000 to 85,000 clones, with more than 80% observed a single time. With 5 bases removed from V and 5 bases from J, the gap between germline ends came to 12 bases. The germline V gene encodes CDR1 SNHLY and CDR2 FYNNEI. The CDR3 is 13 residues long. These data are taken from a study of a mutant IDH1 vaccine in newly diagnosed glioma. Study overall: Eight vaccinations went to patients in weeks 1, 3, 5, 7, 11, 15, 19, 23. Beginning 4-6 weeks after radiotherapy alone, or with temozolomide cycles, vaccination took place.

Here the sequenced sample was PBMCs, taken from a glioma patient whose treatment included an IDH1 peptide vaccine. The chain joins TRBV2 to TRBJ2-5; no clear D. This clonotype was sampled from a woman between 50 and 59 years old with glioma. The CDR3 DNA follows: TGTGCCAGCAGTTGGTCAGAGACCGAGACCCAGTACTTC. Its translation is CASSWSETETQYF.